The T cell receptor beta chain described here comes from a study of blood T cell repertoires in COVID-19. Using immunoSEQ multiplex PCR, the repertoire was profiled, and TCRdb retains in-frame clones only, with some absent. The sample shows about 60,000 clones, 70% to 90% of them seen only once. CDR1 MDHEN and CDR2 SYDVKM come from the germline V gene. The J segment lost 4 bases and the V segment lost 7 bases, leaving 10 bases of the junction unmatched. This CDR3 spans 16 amino acids. This receptor was obtained from a man aged 60 to 75 with acute or convalescent COVID-19. Sequenced sample: peripheral blood. The chain is built from TRBV28 and TRBJ2-1; 10 bases fit TRBD1. CDR3 sequence: CASTLLDRGPYNEQFF. The CDR3 nucleotides read TGTGCCAGCACCTTACTCGACAGGGGGCCTTACAATGAGCAGTTCTTC.